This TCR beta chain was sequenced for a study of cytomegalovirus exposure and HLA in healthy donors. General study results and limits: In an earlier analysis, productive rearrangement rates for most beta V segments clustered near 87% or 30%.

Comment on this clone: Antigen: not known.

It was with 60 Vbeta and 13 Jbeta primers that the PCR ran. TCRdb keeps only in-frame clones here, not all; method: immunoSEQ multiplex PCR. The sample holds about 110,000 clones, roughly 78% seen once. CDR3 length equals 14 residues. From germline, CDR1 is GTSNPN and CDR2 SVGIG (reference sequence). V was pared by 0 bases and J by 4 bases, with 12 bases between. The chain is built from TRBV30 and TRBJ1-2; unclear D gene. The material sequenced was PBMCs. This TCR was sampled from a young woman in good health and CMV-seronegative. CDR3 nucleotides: TGTGCCTGGAGTGTCAGTACCAATTCCTATGGCTACACCTTC. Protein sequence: CAWSVSTNSYGYTF. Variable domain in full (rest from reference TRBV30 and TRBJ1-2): SQTIHQWPATLVQPVGSPLSLECTVEGTSNPNLYWYRQAAGRGLQLLFYSVGIGQISSEVPQNLSASRPQDRQFILSSKKLLLSDSGFYLCAWSVSTNSYGYTFGSGTRLTVV.